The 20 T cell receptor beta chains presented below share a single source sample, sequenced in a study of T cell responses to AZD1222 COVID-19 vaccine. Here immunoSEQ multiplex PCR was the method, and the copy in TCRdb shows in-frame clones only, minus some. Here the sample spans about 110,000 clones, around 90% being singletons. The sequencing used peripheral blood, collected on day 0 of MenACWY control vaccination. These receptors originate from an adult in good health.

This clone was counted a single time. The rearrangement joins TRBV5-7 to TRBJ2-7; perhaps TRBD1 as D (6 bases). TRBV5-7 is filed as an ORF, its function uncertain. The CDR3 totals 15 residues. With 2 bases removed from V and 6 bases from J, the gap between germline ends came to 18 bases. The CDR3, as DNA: TGTGCCAGCAGCTTACTGGACAGTCCCAAGGCCGAGCAGTACTTC. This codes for CASSLLDSPKAEQYF.

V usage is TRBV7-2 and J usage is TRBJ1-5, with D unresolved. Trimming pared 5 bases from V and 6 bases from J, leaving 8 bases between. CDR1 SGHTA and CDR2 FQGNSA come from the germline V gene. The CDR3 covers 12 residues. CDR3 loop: CASSAASQPQHF. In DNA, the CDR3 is TGTGCCAGCAGCGCAGCGAGTCAGCCCCAGCATTTT.

CDR3 bases: TGCGCCAGCAGCCAAGATCGTGTTCAGCCCCAGCATTTT. Its translation is CASSQDRVQPQHF. The chain is built from TRBV4-3 and TRBJ1-5; D remains ambiguous. The germline V gene encodes CDR1 LGHNA and CDR2 YSLEER. Between the trimmed V and J ends, which lost 0 bases and 6 bases, there was a span of 6 bases. The CDR3 runs 13 residues.

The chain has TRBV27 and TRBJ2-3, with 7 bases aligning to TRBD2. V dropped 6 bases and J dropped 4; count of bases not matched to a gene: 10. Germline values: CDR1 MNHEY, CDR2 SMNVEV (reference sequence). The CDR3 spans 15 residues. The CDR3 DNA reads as TGTGCCAGCAGCCCTAGCGGAGTCTTAGCAGATACGCAGTATTTT. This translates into CASSPSGVLADTQYF.

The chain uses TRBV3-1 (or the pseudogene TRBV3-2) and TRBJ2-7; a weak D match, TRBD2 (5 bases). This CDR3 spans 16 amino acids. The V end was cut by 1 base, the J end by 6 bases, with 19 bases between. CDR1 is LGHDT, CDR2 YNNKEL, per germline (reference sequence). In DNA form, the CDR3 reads TGTGCCAGCAGCCAAGGGCCTTCCCGTGGAGGAGGCGAGCAGTACTTC. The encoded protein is CASSQGPSRGGGEQYF.

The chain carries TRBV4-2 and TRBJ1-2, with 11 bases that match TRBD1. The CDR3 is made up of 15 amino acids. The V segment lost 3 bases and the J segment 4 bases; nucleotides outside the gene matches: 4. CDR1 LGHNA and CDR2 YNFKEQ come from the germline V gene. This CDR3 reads CASSQGTGGSYGYTF. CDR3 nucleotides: TGTGCCAGCAGCCAGGGGACAGGGGGAAGCTATGGCTACACCTTC.

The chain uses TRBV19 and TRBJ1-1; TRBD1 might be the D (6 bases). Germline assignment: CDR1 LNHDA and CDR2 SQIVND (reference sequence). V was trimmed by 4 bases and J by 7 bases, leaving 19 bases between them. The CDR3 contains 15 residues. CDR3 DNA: TGTGCCAGTAGTAAGGACGCCAGGGGAATTCTTGAAGCTTTCTTT. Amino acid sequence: CASSKDARGILEAFF.

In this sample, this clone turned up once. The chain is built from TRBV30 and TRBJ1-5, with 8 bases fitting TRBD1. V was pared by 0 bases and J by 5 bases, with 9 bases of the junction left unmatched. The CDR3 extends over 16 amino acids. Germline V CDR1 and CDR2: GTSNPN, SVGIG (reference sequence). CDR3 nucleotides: TGTGCCTGGAGTGTACTTAATTCAGGGGGCGATCAGCCCCAGCATTTT. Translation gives CAWSVLNSGGDQPQHF.

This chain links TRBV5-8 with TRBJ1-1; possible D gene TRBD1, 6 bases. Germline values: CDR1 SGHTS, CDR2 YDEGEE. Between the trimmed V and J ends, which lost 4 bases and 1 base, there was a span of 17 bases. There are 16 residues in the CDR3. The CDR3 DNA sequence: TGTGCCAGCAGCCGACGGGGGGCAATCGGGAACACTGAAGCTTTCTTT. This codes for CASSRRGAIGNTEAFF. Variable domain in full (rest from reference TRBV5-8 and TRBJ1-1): EAGVTQSPTHLIKTRGQQATLRCSPISGHTSVYWYQQALGLGLQFLLWYDEGEERNRGNFPPRFSGRQFPNYSSELNVNALELEDSALYLCASSRRGAIGNTEAFFGQGTRLTVV.

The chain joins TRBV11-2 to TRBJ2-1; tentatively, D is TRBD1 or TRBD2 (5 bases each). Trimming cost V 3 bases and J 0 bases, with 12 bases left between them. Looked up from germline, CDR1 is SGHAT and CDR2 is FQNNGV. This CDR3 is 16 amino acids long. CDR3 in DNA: TGTGCCAGCAGCTTCGGGGCTTACAGCTCCTACAATGAGCAGTTCTTC. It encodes CASSFGAYSSYNEQFF.

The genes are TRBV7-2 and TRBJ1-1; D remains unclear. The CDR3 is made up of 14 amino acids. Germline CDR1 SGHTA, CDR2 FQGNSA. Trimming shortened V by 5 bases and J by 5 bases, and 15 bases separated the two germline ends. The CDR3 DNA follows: TGTGCCAGCAGCAAGGTTTTGGGAGGAACTGAAGCTTTCTTT. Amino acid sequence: CASSKVLGGTEAFF.

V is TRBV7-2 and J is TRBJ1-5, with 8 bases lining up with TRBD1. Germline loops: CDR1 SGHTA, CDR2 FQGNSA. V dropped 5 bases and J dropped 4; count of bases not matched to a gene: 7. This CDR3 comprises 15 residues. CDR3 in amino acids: CASSPPGDRNQPQHF. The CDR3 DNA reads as TGTGCCAGCAGCCCCCCTGGGGACAGGAATCAGCCCCAGCATTTT.

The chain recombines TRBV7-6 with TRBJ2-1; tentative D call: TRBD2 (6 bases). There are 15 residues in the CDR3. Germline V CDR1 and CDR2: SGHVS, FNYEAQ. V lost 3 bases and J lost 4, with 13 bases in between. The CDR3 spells CASSFSTSRYNEQFF. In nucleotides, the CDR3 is TGTGCCAGCAGCTTTTCTACTAGCAGATACAATGAGCAGTTCTTC. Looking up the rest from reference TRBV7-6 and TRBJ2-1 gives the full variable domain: GAGVSQSPRYKVTKRGQDVALRCDPISGHVSLYWYRQALGQGPEFLTYFNYEAQQDKSGLPNDRFSAERPEGSISTLTIQRTEQRDSAMYRCASSFSTSRYNEQFFGPGTRLTVL.

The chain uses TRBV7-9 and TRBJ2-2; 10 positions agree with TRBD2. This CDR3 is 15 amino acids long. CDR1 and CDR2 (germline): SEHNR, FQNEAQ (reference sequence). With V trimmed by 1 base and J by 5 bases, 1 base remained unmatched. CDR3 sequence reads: CASSLVSGRTGELFF. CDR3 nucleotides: TGTGCCAGCAGCTTAGTTAGCGGGAGGACCGGGGAGCTGTTTTTT.

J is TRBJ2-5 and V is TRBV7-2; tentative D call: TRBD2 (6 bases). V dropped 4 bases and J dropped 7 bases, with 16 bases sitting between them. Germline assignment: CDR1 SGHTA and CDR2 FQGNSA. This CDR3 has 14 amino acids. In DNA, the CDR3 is TGTGCCAGCAGCTCAGAATCGACTAGGGGGACCCAGTACTTC. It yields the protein CASSSESTRGTQYF.

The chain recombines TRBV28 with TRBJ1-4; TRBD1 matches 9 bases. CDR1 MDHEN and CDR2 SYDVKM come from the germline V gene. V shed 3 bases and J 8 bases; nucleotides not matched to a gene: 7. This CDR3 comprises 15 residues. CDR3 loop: CASSFTGQGGEKLFF. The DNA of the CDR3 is TGTGCCAGCAGTTTCACGGGACAGGGAGGAGAAAAACTGTTTTTT.

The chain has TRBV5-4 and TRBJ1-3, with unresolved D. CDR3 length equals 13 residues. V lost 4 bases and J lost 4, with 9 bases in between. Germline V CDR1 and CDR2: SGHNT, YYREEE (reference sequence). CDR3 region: CASSPAGGNTIYF. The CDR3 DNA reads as TGTGCCAGCAGCCCGGCTGGAGGAAACACCATATATTTT.

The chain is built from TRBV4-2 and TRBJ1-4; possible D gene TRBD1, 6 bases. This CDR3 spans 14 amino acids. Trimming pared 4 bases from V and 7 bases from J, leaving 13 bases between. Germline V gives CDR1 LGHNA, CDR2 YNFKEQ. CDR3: CASSPQADSEKLFF. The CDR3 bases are TGTGCCAGCAGCCCTCAGGCGGACAGTGAAAAACTGTTTTTT.

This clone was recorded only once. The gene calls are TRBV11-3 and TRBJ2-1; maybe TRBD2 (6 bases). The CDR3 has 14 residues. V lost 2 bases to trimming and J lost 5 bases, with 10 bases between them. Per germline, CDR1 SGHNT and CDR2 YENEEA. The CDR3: CASSLRSGDNEQFF. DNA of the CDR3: TGTGCCAGCAGCTTACGGTCGGGGGACAATGAGCAGTTCTTC.

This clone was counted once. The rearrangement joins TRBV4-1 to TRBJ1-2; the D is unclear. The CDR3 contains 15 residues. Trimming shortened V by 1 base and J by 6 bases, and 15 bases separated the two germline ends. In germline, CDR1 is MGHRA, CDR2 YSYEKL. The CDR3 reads CASSQGNSHGDGYTF. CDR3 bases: TGCGCCAGCAGCCAAGGAAACTCCCATGGGGATGGCTACACCTTC.